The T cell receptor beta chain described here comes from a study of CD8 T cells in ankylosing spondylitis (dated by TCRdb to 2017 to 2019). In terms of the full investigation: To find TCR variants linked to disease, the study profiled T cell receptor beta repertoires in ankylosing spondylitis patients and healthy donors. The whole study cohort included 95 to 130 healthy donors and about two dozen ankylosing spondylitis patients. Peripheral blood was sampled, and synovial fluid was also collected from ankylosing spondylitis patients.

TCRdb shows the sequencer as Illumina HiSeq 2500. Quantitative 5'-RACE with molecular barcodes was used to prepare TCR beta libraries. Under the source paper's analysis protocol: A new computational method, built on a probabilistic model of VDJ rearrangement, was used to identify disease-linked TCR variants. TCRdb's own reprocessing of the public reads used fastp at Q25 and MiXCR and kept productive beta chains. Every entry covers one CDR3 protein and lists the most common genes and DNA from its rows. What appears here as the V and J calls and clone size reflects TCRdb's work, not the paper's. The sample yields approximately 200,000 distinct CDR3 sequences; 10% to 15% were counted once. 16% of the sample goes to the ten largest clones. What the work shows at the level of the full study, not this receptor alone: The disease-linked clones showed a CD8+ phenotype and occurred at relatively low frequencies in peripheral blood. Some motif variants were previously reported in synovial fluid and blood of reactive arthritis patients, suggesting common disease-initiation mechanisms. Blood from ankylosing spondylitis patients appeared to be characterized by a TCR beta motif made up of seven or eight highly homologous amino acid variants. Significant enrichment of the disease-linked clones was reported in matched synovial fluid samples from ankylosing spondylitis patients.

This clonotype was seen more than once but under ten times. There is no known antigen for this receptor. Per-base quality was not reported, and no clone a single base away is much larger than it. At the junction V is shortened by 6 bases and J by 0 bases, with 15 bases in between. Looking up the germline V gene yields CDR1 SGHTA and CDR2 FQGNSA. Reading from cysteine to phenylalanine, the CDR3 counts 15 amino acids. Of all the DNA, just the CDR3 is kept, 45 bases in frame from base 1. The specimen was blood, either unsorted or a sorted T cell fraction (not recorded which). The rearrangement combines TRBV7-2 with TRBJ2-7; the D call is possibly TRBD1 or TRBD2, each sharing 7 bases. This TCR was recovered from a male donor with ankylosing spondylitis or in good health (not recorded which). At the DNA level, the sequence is TGTGCCAGCAGTCCAAGCGGGGACAGCTCCTACGAGCAGTACTTC. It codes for CASSPSGDSSYEQYF.